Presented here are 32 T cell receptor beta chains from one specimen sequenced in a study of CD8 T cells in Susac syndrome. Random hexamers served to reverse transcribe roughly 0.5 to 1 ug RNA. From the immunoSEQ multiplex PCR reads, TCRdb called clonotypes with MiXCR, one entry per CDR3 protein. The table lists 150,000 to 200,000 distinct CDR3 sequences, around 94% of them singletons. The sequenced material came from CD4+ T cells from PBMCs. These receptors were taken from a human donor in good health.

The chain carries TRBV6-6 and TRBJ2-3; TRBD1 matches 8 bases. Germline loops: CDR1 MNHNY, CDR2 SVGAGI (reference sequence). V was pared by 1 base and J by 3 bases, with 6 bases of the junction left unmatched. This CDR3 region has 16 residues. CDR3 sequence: CASSYWKGQGTDTQYF. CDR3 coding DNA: TGTGCCAGCAGTTACTGGAAAGGACAGGGAACAGATACGCAGTATTTT.

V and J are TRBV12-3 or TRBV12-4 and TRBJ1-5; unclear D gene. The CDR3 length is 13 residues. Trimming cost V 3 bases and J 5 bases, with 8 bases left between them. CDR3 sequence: CASSLTIDQPQHF. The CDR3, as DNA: TGTGCCAGCAGTTTGACGATTGATCAGCCCCAGCATTTT.

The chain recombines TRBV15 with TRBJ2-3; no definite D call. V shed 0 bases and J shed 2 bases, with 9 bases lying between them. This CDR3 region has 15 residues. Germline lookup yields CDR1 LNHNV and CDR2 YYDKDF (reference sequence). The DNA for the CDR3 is TGTGCCACCAGCAGAGATGGAGTAAACACAGATACGCAGTATTTT. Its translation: CATSRDGVNTDTQYF.

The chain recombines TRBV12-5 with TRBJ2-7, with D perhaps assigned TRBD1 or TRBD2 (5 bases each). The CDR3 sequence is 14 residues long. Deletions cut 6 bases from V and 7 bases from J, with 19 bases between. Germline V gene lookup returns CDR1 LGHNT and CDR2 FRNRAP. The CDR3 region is CASGMGPAQQEQYF. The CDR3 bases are TGTGCTAGTGGAATGGGACCCGCCCAACAAGAGCAGTACTTC.

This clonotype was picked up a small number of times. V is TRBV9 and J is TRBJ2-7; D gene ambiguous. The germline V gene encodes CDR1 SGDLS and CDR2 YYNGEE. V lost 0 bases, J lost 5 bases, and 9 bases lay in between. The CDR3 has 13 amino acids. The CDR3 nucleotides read TGTGCCAGCAGCGTAGAGGGCGATAACGAGCAGTACTTC. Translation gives CASSVEGDNEQYF.

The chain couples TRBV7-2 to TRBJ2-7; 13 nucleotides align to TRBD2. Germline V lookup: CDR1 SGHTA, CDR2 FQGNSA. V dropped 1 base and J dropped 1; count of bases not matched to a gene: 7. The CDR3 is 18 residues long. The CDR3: CASSLEGTSGISSYEQYF. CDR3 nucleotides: TGTGCCAGCAGCTTAGAAGGGACTAGCGGGATATCTTCCTACGAGCAGTACTTC.

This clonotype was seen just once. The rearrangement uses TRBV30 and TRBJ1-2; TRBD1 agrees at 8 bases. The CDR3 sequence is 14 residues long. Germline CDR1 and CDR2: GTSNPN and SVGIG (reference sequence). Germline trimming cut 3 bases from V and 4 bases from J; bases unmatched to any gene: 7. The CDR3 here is CAWSRDRRVYGYTF. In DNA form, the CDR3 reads TGTGCCTGGAGCCGGGACAGGAGAGTCTATGGCTACACCTTC. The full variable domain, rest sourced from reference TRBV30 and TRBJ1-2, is SQTIHQWPATLVQPVGSPLSLECTVEGTSNPNLYWYRQAAGRGLQLLFYSVGIGQISSEVPQNLSASRPQDRQFILSSKKLLLSDSGFYLCAWSRDRRVYGYTFGSGTRLTVV.

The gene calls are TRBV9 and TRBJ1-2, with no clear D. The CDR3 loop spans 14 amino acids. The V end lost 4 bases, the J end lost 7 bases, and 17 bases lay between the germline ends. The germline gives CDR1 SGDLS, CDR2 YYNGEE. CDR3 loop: CASSPLGGLSGYTF. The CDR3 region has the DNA TGTGCCAGCAGCCCCCTTGGAGGGCTAAGTGGCTACACCTTC.

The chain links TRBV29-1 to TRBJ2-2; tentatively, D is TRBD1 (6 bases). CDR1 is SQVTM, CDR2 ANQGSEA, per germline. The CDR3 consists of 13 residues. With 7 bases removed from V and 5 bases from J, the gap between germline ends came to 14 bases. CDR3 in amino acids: CSGIGQITGELFF. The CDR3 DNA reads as TGCAGCGGCATCGGACAGATAACCGGGGAGCTGTTTTTT.

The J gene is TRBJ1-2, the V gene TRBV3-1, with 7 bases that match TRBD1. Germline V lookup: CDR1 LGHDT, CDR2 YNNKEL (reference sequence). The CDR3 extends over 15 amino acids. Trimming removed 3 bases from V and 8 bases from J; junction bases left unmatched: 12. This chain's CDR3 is CASSHGQARPRGYTF. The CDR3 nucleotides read TGTGCCAGCAGCCACGGACAGGCCCGTCCTAGGGGCTACACCTTC.

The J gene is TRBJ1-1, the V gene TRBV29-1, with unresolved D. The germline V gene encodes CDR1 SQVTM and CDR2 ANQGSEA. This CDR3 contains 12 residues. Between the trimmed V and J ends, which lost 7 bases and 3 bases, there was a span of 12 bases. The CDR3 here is CSGRRADTEAFF. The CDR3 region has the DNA TGCAGCGGGAGGAGGGCGGACACTGAAGCTTTCTTT.

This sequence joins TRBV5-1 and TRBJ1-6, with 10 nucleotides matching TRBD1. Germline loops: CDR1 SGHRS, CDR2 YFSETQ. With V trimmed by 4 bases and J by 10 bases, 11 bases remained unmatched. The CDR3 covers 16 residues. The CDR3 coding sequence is TGCGCCAGCAGCCTCAAGGACAGGGGGACGGGGTCACCCCTCCACTTT. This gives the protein CASSLKDRGTGSPLHF.

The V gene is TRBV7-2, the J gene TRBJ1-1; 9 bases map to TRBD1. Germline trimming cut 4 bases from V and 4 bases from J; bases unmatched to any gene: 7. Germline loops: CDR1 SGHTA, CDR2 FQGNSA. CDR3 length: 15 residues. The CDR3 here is CASSSRDRVSTEAFF. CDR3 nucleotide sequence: TGTGCCAGCAGCTCCCGGGACAGGGTATCCACTGAAGCTTTCTTT.

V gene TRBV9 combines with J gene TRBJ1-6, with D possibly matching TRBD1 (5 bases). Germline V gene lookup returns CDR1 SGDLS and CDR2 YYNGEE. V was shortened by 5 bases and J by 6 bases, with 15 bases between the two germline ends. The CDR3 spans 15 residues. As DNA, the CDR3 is TGTGCCAGCAGTCCGTCTGGGGGGAGTAATTCACCCCTCCACTTT. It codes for CASSPSGGSNSPLHF.

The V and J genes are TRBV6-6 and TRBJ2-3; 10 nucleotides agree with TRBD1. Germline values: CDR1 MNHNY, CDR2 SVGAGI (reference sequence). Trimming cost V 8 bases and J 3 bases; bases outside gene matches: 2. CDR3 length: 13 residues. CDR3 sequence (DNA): TGTGCCAGCGAGGGACAGGGGACAGATACGCAGTATTTT. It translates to CASEGQGTDTQYF.

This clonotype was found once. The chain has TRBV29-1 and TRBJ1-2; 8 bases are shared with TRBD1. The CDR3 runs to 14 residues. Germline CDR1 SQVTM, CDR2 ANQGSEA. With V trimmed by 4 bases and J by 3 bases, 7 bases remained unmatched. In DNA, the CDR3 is TGCAGCGTTGTTAGTGGGGGACAGGACTATGGCTACACCTTC. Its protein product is CSVVSGGQDYGYTF.

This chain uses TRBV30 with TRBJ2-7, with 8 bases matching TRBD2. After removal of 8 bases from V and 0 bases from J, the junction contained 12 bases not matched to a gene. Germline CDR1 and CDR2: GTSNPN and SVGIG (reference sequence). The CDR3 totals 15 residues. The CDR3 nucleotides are TGTGCCACCACCGGGGGGACTAGAAGCTCCTACGAGCAGTACTTC. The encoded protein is CATTGGTRSSYEQYF.

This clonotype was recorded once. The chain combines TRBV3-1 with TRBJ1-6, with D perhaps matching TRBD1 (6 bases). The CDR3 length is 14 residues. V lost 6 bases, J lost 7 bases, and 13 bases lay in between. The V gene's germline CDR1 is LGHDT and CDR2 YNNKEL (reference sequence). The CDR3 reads CASRDDRRNSPLHF. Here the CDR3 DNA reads TGTGCCAGCAGGGACGACAGGAGGAATTCACCCCTCCACTTT.

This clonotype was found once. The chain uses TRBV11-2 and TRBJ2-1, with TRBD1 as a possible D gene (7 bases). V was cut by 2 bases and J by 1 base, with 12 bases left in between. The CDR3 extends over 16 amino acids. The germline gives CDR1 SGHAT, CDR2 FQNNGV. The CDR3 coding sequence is TGTGCCAGCAGCTTAAGGGGGGACAGATCCTACAATGAGCAGTTCTTC. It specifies CASSLRGDRSYNEQFF.

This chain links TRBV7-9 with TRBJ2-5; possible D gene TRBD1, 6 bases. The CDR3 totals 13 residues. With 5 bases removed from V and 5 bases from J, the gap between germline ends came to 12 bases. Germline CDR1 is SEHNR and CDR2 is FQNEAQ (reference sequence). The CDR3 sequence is CASSTTGPETQYF. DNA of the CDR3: TGTGCCAGCAGCACAACAGGGCCGGAGACCCAGTACTTC.

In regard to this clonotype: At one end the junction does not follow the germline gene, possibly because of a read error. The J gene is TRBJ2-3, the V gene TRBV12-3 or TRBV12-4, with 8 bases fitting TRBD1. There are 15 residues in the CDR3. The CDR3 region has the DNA TGTGCCAGCAGCTCCGGGACAGGCCTCACAAATACGCAGTATTTT. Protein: CASSSGTGLTNTQYF.

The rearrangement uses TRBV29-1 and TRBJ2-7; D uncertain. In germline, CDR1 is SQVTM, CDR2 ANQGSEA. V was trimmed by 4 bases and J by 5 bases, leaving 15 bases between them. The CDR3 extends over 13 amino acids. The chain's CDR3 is CSVAHLLVDEQYF. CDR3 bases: TGCAGCGTTGCACACCTCCTCGTGGACGAGCAGTACTTC.

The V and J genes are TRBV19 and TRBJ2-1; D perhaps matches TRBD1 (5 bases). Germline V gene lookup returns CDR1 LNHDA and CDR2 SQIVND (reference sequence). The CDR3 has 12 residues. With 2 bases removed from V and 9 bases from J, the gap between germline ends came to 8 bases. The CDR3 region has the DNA TGTGCCAGTAGTATATGGGGCGGTGAGCAGTTCTTC. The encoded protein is CASSIWGGEQFF.

CDR3 region: CASSLGIGTATEAFF. The CDR3 nucleotides read TGTGCCAGCAGCTTAGGGATAGGGACGGCAACTGAAGCTTTCTTT. The V and J genes are TRBV3-1 and TRBJ1-1, with a weak D call TRBD1 (5 bases). Trimming shortened V by 5 bases and J by 5 bases, and 18 bases separated the two germline ends. CDR3 size: 15 residues. Looked up from germline, CDR1 is LGHDT and CDR2 is YNNKEL (reference sequence).

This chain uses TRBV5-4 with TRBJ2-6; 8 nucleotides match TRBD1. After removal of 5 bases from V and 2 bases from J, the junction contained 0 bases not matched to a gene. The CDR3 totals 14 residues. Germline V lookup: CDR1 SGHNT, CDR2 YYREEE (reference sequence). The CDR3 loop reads CASRQGAGANVLTF. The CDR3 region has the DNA TGTGCCAGCAGACAGGGGGCTGGGGCCAACGTCCTGACTTTC.

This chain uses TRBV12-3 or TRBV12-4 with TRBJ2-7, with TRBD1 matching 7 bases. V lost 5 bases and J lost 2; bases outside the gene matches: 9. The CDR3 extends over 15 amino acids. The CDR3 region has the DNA TGTGCCAGCAGTCCCTCAGGACAGGCCACCTACGAGCAGTACTTC. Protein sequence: CASSPSGQATYEQYF.

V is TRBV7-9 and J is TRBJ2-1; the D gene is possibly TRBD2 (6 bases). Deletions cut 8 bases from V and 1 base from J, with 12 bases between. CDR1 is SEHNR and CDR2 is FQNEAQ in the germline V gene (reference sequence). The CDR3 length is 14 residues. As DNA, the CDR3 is TGTGCCAGCTGCCAGGGACTTTCCTACAATGAGCAGTTCTTC. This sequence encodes CASCQGLSYNEQFF. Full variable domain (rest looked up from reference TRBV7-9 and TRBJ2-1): DTGVSQNPRHKITKRGQNVTFRCDPISEHNRLYWYRQTLGQGPEFLTYFQNEAQLEKSRLLSDRFSAERPKGSFSTLEIQRTEQGDSAMYLCASCQGLSYNEQFFGPGTRLTVL.

This chain's CDR3 is CASSWIIGDSGANVLTF. CDR3 bases: TGTGCCAGCAGCTGGATCATAGGGGACTCTGGGGCCAACGTCCTGACTTTC. V usage is TRBV5-6 and J usage is TRBJ2-6; D is possibly TRBD1 (5 bases). The V end was cut by 3 bases, the J end by 0 bases, with 13 bases between. The CDR3 has 17 amino acids. CDR1 SGHDT and CDR2 YYEEEE come from the germline V gene. Full variable domain (missing parts from reference TRBV5-6 and TRBJ2-6): DAGVTQSPTHLIKTRGQQVTLRCSPKSGHDTVSWYQQALGQGPQFIFQYYEEEERQRGNFPDRFSGHQFPNYSSELNVNALLLGDSALYLCASSWIIGDSGANVLTFGAGSRLTVL.

The CDR3 spells CASSQASRLNSPLHF. As DNA, the CDR3 is TGTGCCAGCAGCCAAGCGTCCAGGTTAAATTCACCCCTCCACTTT. The chain is built from TRBV3-1 and TRBJ1-6; D remains unclear. Germline V gives CDR1 LGHDT, CDR2 YNNKEL (reference sequence). V was shortened by 1 base and J by 7 bases, with 11 bases between the two germline ends. The CDR3 length is 15 residues.

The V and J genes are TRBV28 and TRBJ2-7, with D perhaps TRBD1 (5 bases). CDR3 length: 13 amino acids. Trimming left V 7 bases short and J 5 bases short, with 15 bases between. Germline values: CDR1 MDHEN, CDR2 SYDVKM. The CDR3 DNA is TGTGCCAGCACCGAGCCAGGGCTCAACGAGCAGTACTTC. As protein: CASTEPGLNEQYF.

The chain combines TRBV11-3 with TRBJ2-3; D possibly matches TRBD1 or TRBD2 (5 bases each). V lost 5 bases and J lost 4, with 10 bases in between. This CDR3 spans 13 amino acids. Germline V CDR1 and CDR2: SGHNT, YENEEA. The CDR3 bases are TGTGCCAGCAGCGGGGGAGTCCCAGATACGCAGTATTTT. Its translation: CASSGGVPDTQYF.

CDR3 DNA: TGTGCCAGCAGTGATAAGTCGGTCCAAGAGACCCAGTACTTC. It translates to CASSDKSVQETQYF. This chain uses TRBV2 with TRBJ2-5; D remains unclear. There are 14 residues in the CDR3. Trimming stripped 3 bases from V and 1 base from J, with 9 bases between. CDR1 is SNHLY, CDR2 FYNNEI, per germline.